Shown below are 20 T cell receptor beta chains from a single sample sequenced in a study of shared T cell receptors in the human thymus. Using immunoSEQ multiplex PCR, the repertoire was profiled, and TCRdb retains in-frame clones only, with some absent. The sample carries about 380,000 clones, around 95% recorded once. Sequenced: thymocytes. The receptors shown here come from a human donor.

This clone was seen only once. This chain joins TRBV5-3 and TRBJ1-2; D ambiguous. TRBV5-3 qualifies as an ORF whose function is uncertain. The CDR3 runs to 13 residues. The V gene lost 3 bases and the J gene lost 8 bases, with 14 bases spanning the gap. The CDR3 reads CARSSEARKGYTF. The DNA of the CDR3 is TGTGCCAGAAGCTCTGAAGCCAGGAAGGGCTACACCTTC.

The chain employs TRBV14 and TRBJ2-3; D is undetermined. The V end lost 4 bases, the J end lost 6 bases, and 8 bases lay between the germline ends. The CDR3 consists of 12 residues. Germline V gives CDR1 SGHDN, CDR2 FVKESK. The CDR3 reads CASSPKMDTQYF. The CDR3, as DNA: TGTGCCAGCAGCCCAAAGATGGATACGCAGTATTTT.

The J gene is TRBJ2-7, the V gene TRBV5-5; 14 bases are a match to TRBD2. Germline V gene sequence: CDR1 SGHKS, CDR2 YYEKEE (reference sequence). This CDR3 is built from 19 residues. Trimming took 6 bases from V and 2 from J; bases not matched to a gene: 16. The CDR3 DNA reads TGTGCCAGCACCCAAAGGACAACAGGACTAGCGGGAGGTCCCTACGAGCAGTACTTC. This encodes CASTQRTTGLAGGPYEQYF.

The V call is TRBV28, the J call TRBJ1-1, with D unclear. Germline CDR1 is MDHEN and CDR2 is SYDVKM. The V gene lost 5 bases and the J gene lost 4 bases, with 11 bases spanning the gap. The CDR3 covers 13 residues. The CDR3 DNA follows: TGTGCCAGCAGTGGCGGCACGGCCACTGAAGCTTTCTTT. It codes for CASSGGTATEAFF.

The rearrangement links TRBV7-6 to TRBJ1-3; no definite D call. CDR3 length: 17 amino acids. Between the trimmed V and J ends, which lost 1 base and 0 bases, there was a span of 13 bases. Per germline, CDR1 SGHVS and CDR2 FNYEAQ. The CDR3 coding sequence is TGTGCCAGCAGCTTAGGGACCTCGGGGTCCTCTGGAAACACCATATATTTT. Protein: CASSLGTSGSSGNTIYF.

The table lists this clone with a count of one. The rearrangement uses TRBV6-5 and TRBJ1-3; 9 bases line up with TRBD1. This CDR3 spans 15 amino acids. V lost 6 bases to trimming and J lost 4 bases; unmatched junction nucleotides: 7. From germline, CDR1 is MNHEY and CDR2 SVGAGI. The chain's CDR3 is CASSRTGGAGNTIYF. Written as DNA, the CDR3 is TGTGCCAGCAGCCGCACAGGGGGCGCGGGAAACACCATATATTTT.

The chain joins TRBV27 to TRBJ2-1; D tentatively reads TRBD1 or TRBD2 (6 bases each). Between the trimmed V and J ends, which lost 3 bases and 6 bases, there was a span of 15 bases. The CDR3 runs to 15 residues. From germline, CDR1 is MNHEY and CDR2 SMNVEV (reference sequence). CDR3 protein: CASSFEGGRRNEQFF. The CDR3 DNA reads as TGTGCCAGCAGTTTTGAGGGGGGAAGGCGCAATGAGCAGTTCTTC.

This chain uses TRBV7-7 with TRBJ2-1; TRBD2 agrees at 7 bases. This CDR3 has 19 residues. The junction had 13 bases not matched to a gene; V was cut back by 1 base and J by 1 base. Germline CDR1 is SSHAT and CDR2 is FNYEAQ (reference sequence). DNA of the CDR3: TGTGCCAGCAGCTTAGTTCCGCGGACCGGACTAGGGTCCTACAATGAGCAGTTCTTC. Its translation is CASSLVPRTGLGSYNEQFF.

The CDR3 region is CASSKTGPRTDTQYF. In DNA, the CDR3 is TGTGCCAGCAGTAAGACAGGCCCTCGCACAGATACGCAGTATTTT. The chain joins TRBV7-3 to TRBJ2-3, with D perhaps matching TRBD1 (6 bases). V lost 6 bases and J lost 1, with 14 bases in between. The CDR3 is made up of 15 amino acids. Germline V CDR1 and CDR2: SGHTA, FQGTGA.

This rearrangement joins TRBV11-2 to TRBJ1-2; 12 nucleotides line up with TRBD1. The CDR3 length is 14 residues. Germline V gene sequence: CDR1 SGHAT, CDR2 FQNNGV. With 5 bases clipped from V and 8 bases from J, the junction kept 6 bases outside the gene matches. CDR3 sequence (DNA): TGTGCCAGCAGCCCGCGGGACAGGGGGCGAGGCTACACCTTC. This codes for CASSPRDRGRGYTF.

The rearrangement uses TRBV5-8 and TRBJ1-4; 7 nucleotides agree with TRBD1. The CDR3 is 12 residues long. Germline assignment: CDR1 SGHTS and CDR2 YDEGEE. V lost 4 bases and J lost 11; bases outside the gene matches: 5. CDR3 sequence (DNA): TGTGCCAGCAGCGCACAGGGGCAGAAACTGTTTTTT. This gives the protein CASSAQGQKLFF.

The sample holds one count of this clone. This CDR3 is CASSHLDGSTCGEQYF. CDR3 nucleotides: TGTGCCAGCAGCCATTTGGACGGGTCTACTTGCGGCGAGCAGTACTTC. This chain uses TRBV16 with TRBJ2-7; D uncertain. The V end lost 3 bases, the J end lost 6 bases, and 21 bases lay between the germline ends. CDR3 size: 16 residues. CDR1 and CDR2 from the germline V gene are KGHSY and FQNENV. The full variable domain, with the rest looked up from reference TRBV16 and TRBJ2-7, is GEEVAQTPKHLVRGEGQKAKLYCAPIKGHSYVFWYQQVLKNEFKFLISFQNENVFDETGMPKERFSAKCLPNSPCSLEIQATKLEDSAVYFCASSHLDGSTCGEQYFGPGTRLTVT.

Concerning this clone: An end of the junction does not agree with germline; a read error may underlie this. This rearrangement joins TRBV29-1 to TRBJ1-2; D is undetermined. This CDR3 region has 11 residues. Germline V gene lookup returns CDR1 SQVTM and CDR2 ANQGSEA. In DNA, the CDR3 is TGCGGCGTTTACGGCGGCTGGGGCTACACCTTC. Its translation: CGVYGGWGYTF.

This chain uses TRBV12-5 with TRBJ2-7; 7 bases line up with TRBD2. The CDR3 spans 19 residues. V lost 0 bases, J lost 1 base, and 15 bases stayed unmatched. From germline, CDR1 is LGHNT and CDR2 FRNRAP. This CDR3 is CASGLVNAERGSCSYEQYF. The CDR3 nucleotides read TGTGCTAGTGGTTTGGTAAATGCGGAACGCGGGAGCTGTTCCTACGAGCAGTACTTC. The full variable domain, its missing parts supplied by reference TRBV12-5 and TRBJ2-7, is DARVTQTPRHKVTEMGQEVTMRCQPILGHNTVFWYRQTMMQGLELLAYFRNRAPLDDSGMPKDRFSAEMPDATLATLKIQPSEPRDSAVYFCASGLVNAERGSCSYEQYFGPGTRLTVT.

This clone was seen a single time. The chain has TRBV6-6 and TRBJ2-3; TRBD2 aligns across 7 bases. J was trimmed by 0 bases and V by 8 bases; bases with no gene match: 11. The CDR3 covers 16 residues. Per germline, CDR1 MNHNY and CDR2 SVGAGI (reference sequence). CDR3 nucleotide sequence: TGTGCCAGCGCCCGGGAGGTGTGGGATAGCACAGATACGCAGTATTTT. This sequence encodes CASAREVWDSTDTQYF.

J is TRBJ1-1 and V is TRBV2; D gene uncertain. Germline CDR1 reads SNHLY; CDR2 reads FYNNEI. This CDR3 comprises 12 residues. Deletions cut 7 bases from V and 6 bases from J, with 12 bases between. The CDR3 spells CASTTRRAEAFF. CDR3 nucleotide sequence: TGTGCCAGCACTACCCGCCGGGCTGAAGCTTTCTTT.

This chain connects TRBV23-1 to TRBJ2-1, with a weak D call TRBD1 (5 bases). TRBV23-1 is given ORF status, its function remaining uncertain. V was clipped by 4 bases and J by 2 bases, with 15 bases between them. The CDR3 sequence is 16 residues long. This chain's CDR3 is CASSRALGAPYNEQFF. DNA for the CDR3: TGCGCCAGCAGTCGAGCGTTAGGGGCCCCCTACAATGAGCAGTTCTTC.

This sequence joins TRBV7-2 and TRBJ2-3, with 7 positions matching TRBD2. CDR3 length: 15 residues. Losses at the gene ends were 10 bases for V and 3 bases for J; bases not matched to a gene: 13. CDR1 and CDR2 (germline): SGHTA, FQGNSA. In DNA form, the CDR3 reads TGTGCCACCCCATGGAGCGGGAATAGGACAGATACGCAGTATTTT. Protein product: CATPWSGNRTDTQYF.

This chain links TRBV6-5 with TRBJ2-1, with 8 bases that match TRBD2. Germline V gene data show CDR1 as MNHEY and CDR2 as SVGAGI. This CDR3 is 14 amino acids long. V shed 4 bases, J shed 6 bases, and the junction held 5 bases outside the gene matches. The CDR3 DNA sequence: TGTGCCAGCAGTTCCGGGACTAGGACCAATGAGCAGTTCTTC. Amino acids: CASSSGTRTNEQFF.

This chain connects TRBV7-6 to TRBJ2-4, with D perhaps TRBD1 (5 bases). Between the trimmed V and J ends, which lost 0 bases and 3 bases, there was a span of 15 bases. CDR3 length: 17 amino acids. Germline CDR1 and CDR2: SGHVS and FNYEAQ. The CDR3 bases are TGTGCCAGCAGCTTAGCGTTGGCAGGGTTCGACAAAAACATTCAGTACTTC. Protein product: CASSLALAGFDKNIQYF.